Listed below are T cell receptor beta chains from one sample, sequenced in a study of T cell changes during pregnancy in multiple sclerosis. The repertoire was sequenced with immunoSEQ multiplex PCR; TCRdb's copy has only in-frame clones and lacks some. The sample records 30,000 to 45,000 clones, around 93% being singletons. This specimen was CD8+ T cells from peripheral blood mononuclear cells, taken before pregnancy. These receptor sequences come from a female donor with multiple sclerosis, enrolled in a pregnancy study. Each CDR3 is given with its conserved first and last residue. A D gene is named only where the DNA matches it firmly. Clone size appears in some rows only: once, few, many, or a class for an expanded clone.

v_call: TRBV27
j_call: TRBJ1-3
d_call: .
clone_size: .
cdr3_nt: TGTGCCAGCAGTTTATCTCAGTTTAACACCATATATTTT
cdr3_aa: CASSLSQFNTIYF

v_call: TRBV7-3
j_call: TRBJ2-2
d_call: .
clone_size: .
cdr3_nt: TGTGCCAGCAGCTTATCCGGGGGGCGGTACGGCACCGGGGAGCTGTTTTTT
cdr3_aa: CASSLSGGRYGTGELFF

v_call: TRBV2
j_call: TRBJ2-1
d_call: TRBD2
clone_size: .
cdr3_nt: TGTGCCAGCAGTGAGTCTAGCGGGTTGGTCAATGAGCAGTTCTTC
cdr3_aa: CASSESSGLVNEQFF

v_call: TRBV5-5
j_call: TRBJ1-4
d_call: .
clone_size: .
cdr3_nt: TGTGCCAGCAGCGAATACAAAGGCGGTAATGAAAAACTGTTTTTT
cdr3_aa: CASSEYKGGNEKLFF

v_call: TRBV16
j_call: TRBJ1-1
d_call: TRBD1
clone_size: .
cdr3_nt: TGTGCCAGCAGCCTTTCCCGGACAGGGGGGAACACTGAAGCTTTCTTT
cdr3_aa: CASSLSRTGGNTEAFF

v_call: TRBV2
j_call: TRBJ2-4
d_call: TRBD1
clone_size: .
cdr3_nt: TGTGCCAGCAGGGGACAGGGCGATATTCAGTACTTC
cdr3_aa: CASRGQGDIQYF

v_call: TRBV10-3
j_call: TRBJ2-1
d_call: TRBD1
clone_size: .
cdr3_nt: TGTGCCATCAGTGAGAAAGTGGCAGGGGGCGTTCATGAGCAGTTCTTC
cdr3_aa: CAISEKVAGGVHEQFF

v_call: TRBV9
j_call: TRBJ2-1
d_call: .
clone_size: .
cdr3_nt: TGTGCCAGCAGCGTCGGAGCTTACAATGAGCAGTTCTTC
cdr3_aa: CASSVGAYNEQFF

v_call: TRBV7-8
j_call: TRBJ1-1
d_call: .
clone_size: .
cdr3_nt: TGTGCCAGCAGCTCCCCCGGTGCTGAAGCTTTCTTT
cdr3_aa: CASSSPGAEAFF

v_call: TRBV27
j_call: TRBJ1-2
d_call: TRBD1
clone_size: medium-sized
cdr3_nt: TGTGCCAGCAGTTCGAGGACAGGTGCGCGTTATGGCTACACCTTC
cdr3_aa: CASSSRTGARYGYTF

v_call: TRBV5-4
j_call: TRBJ2-3
d_call: .
clone_size: .
cdr3_nt: TGTGCCACCACAGAGAGAAGCACAGATACGCAGTATTTT
cdr3_aa: CATTERSTDTQYF

v_call: TRBV7-9
j_call: TRBJ2-3
d_call: TRBD2
clone_size: .
cdr3_nt: TGTGCCAGCAGCTCGGGTAGCGGGGGTTTAGGTACGCAGTATTTT
cdr3_aa: CASSSGSGGLGTQYF

v_call: TRBV27
j_call: TRBJ1-1
d_call: .
clone_size: .
cdr3_nt: TGTGCCAGCAGTAGTAGTCCGTTAAACACTGAAGCTTTCTTT
cdr3_aa: CASSSSPLNTEAFF

v_call: TRBV9
j_call: TRBJ2-1
d_call: TRBD1
clone_size: .
cdr3_nt: TGTGCCAGCAGCGTAGGGCAGGGGGTGGACAATGAGCAGTTCTTC
cdr3_aa: CASSVGQGVDNEQFF

v_call: TRBV5-6
j_call: TRBJ2-6
d_call: TRBD1
clone_size: .
cdr3_nt: TGTGCCAGCAGCTTGTGGGGGACAGGGAGCTACTCTGGGGTCAACGTCCTGACTTTC
cdr3_aa: CASSLWGTGSYSGVNVLTF

v_call: TRBV28
j_call: TRBJ1-2
d_call: TRBD1
clone_size: .
cdr3_nt: TGTGCCAGCTTTCGGGAGGGACAGGGGATTGTCGGCTACACCTTC
cdr3_aa: CASFREGQGIVGYTF